These 18 T cell receptor beta chains were sequenced from one sample in a study of T-cell reconstitution after alpha-beta-depleted transplantation in children. Unique molecular identifiers were incorporated during preparation of the TCRbeta library. TCRdb used MiXCR to reprocess the PCR reads, holding one entry per CDR3 protein. Of about 300,000 distinct CDR3 sequences in the sample, over 9.5% were seen once. Here the sequenced sample was PBMCs, taken before TCRalphabeta/CD19-depleted stem cell transplant. The receptors originated from a boy less than two years old with acute myeloid leukemia, due to receive a stem cell transplant.

This sequence joins TRBV6-4 and TRBJ2-7; 12 positions match TRBD1. Germline CDR1 reads MRHNA; CDR2 reads SNTAGT. This CDR3 spans 19 amino acids. Trimming cost V 11 bases and J 6 bases; bases outside gene matches: 26. The CDR3 reads CAFSLNRDRGRGRSPEQYF. Here the CDR3 DNA reads TGTGCCTTCAGCTTGAACCGGGACAGGGGGCGCGGCAGGTCACCCGAGCAGTACTTC.

In this sample, this clonotype turned up many times. The chain recombines TRBV11-2 with TRBJ2-2; D may be TRBD1 or TRBD2 (6 bases each). The length of the CDR3 is 15 residues. Germline V gene sequence: CDR1 SGHAT, CDR2 FQNNGV. V lost 5 bases and J 7 bases, leaving 17 bases between the germline ends. CDR3 sequence: CASSTQKGGHGELFF. The CDR3 region has the DNA TGTGCCAGCAGCACACAAAAGGGGGGCCACGGGGAGCTGTTTTTT.

This clonotype has at least ten counts. This chain links TRBV5-1 with TRBJ1-6; 12 bases match TRBD1. There are 16 residues in the CDR3. V was pared by 4 bases and J by 9 bases, with 8 bases of the junction left unmatched. The germline gives CDR1 SGHRS, CDR2 YFSETQ. CDR3 DNA sequence: TGCGCCAGCAGCAAGGGGGACAGGGGGCTTGGTTCACCCCTCCACTTT. Translated: CASSKGDRGLGSPLHF.

This clonotype was picked up a small number of times. The V call is TRBV12-3 or TRBV12-4, the J call TRBJ1-3; weak D call: TRBD1 (5 bases). This CDR3 has 16 residues. The V end was cut by 3 bases, the J end by 0 bases, with 12 bases between. The CDR3 DNA is TGTGCCAGCAGTTTGGCTGGGACGGTCTCTGGAAACACCATATATTTT. This sequence encodes CASSLAGTVSGNTIYF.

This clonotype was found many times. This chain connects TRBV12-3 or TRBV12-4 to TRBJ1-1; no definite D call. This CDR3 has 13 residues. V lost 3 bases and J 2 bases, leaving 7 bases between the germline ends. The CDR3, as DNA: TGTGCCAGCAGTTTTCCGTGCAACACTGAAGCTTTCTTT. Protein sequence: CASSFPCNTEAFF.

This clonotype was observed many times. V and J are TRBV7-8 and TRBJ1-1; a possible D gene is TRBD1 (5 bases). Germline-derived CDR1 and CDR2 are SGHVS and FQNEAQ. Trimming stripped 6 bases from V and 1 base from J, with 15 bases between. This CDR3 spans 15 amino acids. The CDR3 nucleotides read TGTGCCAGCAGGAGAACGACTGGACAGAACACTGAAGCTTTCTTT. It specifies CASRRTTGQNTEAFF.

This clonotype has at least ten counts. The chain couples TRBV28 to TRBJ2-4, with D possibly matching TRBD2 (5 bases). The CDR3 contains 12 residues. Germline V lookup: CDR1 MDHEN, CDR2 SYDVKM. Trimming left V 3 bases short and J 9 bases short, with 9 bases between. The chain's CDR3 is CASSFGGGIQYF. The CDR3 coding sequence is TGTGCCAGCAGTTTCGGTGGAGGCATTCAGTACTTC.

This clonotype has ten or more counts. The CDR3 DNA follows: TGTGCCAGCAGTTTTGGGGTTGGGGATTCACCCCTCCACTTT. Translating gives CASSFGVGDSPLHF. The chain is built from TRBV27 and TRBJ1-6, with D uncertain. The ends were cut back, 3 bases at V and 8 bases at J, with 11 bases in the middle. Germline values: CDR1 MNHEY, CDR2 SMNVEV (reference sequence). The CDR3 runs to 14 residues.

J is TRBJ1-4 and V is TRBV7-2, with 10 bases identical to TRBD1. Germline lookup yields CDR1 SGHTA and CDR2 FQGNSA. This CDR3 is 13 amino acids long. The trim removed 5 bases at V and 8 bases at J, leaving 2 bases unmatched. CDR3 in amino acids: CASSADRGEKLFF. The DNA of the CDR3 is TGTGCCAGCAGCGCGGACAGGGGGGAAAAACTGTTTTTT.

This clonotype was detected many times. The chain combines TRBV5-1 with TRBJ2-7; 9 positions match TRBD1. From germline, CDR1 is SGHRS and CDR2 YFSETQ. V lost 4 bases, J lost 2 bases, and 7 bases stayed unmatched. The CDR3 is made up of 15 amino acids. The chain's CDR3 is CASSPRTGAPYEQYF. For the CDR3, the DNA is TGCGCCAGCAGCCCCCGGACAGGGGCCCCCTACGAGCAGTACTTC.

This clonotype appeared many times. The chain employs TRBV7-9 and TRBJ1-1, with D hard to call. Germline assignment: CDR1 SEHNR and CDR2 FQNEAQ (reference sequence). The CDR3 runs to 12 residues. The ends were cut back, 8 bases at V and 6 bases at J, with 13 bases in the middle. Here the CDR3 DNA reads TGTGCCAGCCAGTATGAAGGGTCTGAAGCTTTCTTT. The encoded protein is CASQYEGSEAFF.

This clonotype was seen repeatedly, ten times or more. This sequence joins TRBV27 and TRBJ1-5; D perhaps matches TRBD1 (5 bases). The V gene's germline CDR1 is MNHEY and CDR2 SMNVEV (reference sequence). V dropped 8 bases and J dropped 7 bases, with 27 bases sitting between them. The CDR3 spans 17 residues. In DNA, the CDR3 is TGTGCCAGCCCCACAGGCCCGGCAGGGTGGGGCAGACAGCCCCAGCATTTT. Protein product: CASPTGPAGWGRQPQHF.

In its sample, this clonotype was seen many times. The rearrangement joins TRBV15 to TRBJ2-7; D is unclear. V was trimmed by 2 bases and J by 2 bases, leaving 7 bases between them. The germline gives CDR1 LNHNV, CDR2 YYDKDF (reference sequence). CDR3 size: 13 residues. DNA for the CDR3: TGTGCCACCAGCAGATCCGACACCTACGAGCAGTACTTC. Translating gives CATSRSDTYEQYF.

In this sample, this clonotype turned up many times. The chain is built from TRBV7-2 and TRBJ1-2; D remains unclear. The CDR3 covers 14 residues. The V gene's germline CDR1 is SGHTA and CDR2 FQGNSA. V was trimmed by 0 bases and J by 3 bases, leaving 8 bases between them. The chain's CDR3 is CASSLAVRDYGYTF. The CDR3 nucleotides are TGTGCCAGCAGCTTAGCGGTCAGAGACTATGGCTACACCTTC.

This clonotype appeared many times. The chain recombines TRBV5-1 with TRBJ1-5; 8 nucleotides align to TRBD1. The length of the CDR3 is 14 residues. V dropped 2 bases and J dropped 7; count of bases not matched to a gene: 5. Looked up from germline, CDR1 is SGHRS and CDR2 is YFSETQ. CDR3 bases: TGCGCCAGCAGCTTAGGACAGGGTGGACAGCCCCAGCATTTT. Residues: CASSLGQGGQPQHF.

The rearrangement uses TRBV29-1 and TRBJ1-2; TRBD1 matches 7 bases. V was clipped by 2 bases and J by 4 bases; unmatched bases: 4. This CDR3 has 13 residues. Germline CDR1 reads SQVTM; CDR2 reads ANQGSEA. This CDR3 is CSVELGGLYGYTF. CDR3 sequence (DNA): TGCAGCGTTGAATTAGGGGGCCTCTATGGCTACACCTTC.

This clonotype was picked up many times. The V gene is TRBV29-1, the J gene TRBJ2-4; a weak D match, TRBD2 (6 bases). Per germline, CDR1 SQVTM and CDR2 ANQGSEA. Trimming took 6 bases from V and 1 from J, leaving 16 bases between them. The CDR3 length is 15 residues. The CDR3 region is CSVRRSTSAKNIQYF. CDR3 nucleotide sequence: TGCAGCGTCAGGAGGAGTACTAGCGCCAAAAACATTCAGTACTTC.

This clonotype was counted between two and nine times. The chain has TRBV19 and TRBJ2-7; 7 positions agree with TRBD1. Looked up from germline, CDR1 is LNHDA and CDR2 is SQIVND (reference sequence). The CDR3 is made up of 14 amino acids. The V gene end was trimmed by 5 bases and the J gene end by 4 bases; junction bases not matched to a gene: 8. The CDR3 sequence is CASSAHRGRYEQYF. DNA of the CDR3: TGTGCCAGTAGTGCTCACAGGGGCCGATACGAGCAGTACTTC.